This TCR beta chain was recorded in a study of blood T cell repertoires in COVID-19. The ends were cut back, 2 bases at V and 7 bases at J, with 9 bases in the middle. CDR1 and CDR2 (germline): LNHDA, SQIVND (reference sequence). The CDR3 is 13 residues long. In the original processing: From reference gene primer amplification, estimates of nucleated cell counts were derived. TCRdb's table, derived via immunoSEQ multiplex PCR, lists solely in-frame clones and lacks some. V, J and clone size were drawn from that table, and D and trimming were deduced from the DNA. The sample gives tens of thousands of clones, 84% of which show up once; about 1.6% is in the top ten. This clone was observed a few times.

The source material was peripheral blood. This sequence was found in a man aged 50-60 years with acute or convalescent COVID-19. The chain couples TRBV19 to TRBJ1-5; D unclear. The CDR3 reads CASSIRGPQPQHF. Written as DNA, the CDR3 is TGTGCCAGTAGTATACGGGGTCCGCAGCCCCAGCATTTT.